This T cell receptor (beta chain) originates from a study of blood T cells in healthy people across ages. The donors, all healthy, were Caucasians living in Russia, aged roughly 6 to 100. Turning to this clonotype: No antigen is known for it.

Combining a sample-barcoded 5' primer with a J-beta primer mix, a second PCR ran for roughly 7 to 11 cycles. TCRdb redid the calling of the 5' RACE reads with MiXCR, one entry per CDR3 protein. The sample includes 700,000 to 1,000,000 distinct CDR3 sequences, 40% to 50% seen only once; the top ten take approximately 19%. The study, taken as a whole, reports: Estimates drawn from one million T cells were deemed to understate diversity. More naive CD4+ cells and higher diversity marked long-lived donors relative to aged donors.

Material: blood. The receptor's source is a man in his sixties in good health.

Here the CDR3 reads CASSQDPAGGFAGELFF. DNA for the CDR3: TGCGCCAGCAGCCAAGATCCGGCGGGGGGGTTCGCCGGGGAGCTGTTTTTT. The chain employs TRBV4-3 and TRBJ2-2; 9 bases align to TRBD2. CDR1 is LGHNA, CDR2 YSLEER, per germline. With V trimmed by 0 bases and J by 6 bases, 8 bases remained unmatched. The CDR3 length is 17 residues.